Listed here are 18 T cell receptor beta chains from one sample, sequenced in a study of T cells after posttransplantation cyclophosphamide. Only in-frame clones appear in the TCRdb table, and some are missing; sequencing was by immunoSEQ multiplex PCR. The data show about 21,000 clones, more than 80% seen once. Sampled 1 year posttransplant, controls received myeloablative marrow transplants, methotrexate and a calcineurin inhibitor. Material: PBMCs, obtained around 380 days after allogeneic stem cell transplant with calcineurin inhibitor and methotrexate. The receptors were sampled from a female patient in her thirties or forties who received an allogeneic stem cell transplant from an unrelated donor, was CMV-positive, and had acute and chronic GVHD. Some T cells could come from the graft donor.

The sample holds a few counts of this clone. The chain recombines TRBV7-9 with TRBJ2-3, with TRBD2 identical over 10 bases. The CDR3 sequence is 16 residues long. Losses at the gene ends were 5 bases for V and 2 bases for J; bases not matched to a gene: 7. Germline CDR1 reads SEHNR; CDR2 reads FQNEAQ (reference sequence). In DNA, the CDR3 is TGTGCCAGCAGCCCCCGGACTAGCGGCCTCACAGATACGCAGTATTTT. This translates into CASSPRTSGLTDTQYF.

CDR3 sequence (DNA): TGCGCCAGCAGCAGGAACGGCCAGGGCACTGAAGCTTTCTTT. This translates into CASSRNGQGTEAFF. The genes are TRBV5-1 and TRBJ1-1, with TRBD1 as a possible D gene (5 bases). V was shortened by 4 bases and J by 4 bases, with 14 bases between the two germline ends. This CDR3 is 14 amino acids long. CDR1 SGHRS and CDR2 YFSETQ come from the germline V gene.

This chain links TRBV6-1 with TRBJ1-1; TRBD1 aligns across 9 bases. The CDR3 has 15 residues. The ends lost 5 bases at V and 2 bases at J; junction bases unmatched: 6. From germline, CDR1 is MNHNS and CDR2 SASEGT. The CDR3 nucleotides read TGTGCCAGCAGTCCTCAGACAGGGGGAAACACTGAAGCTTTCTTT. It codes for CASSPQTGGNTEAFF.

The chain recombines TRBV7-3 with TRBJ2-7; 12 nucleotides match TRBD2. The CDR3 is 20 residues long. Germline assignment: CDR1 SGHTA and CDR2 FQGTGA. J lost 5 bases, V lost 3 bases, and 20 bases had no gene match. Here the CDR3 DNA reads TGTGCCAGCAGCTTTTGGAGTCTGGGGGGTCCTAGCGGGAGGGTTAACGAGCAGTACTTC. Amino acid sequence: CASSFWSLGGPSGRVNEQYF. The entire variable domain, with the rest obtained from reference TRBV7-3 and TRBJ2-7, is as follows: GAGVSQTPSNKVTEKGKYVELRCDPISGHTALYWYRQSLGQGPEFLIYFQGTGAADDSGLPNDRFFAVRPEGSVSTLKIQRTERGDSAVYLCASSFWSLGGPSGRVNEQYFGPGTRLTVT.

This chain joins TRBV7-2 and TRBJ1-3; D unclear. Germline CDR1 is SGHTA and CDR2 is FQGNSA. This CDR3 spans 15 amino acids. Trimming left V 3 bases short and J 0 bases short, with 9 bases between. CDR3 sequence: CASSLGSLSGNTIYF. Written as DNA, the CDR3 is TGTGCCAGCAGCTTGGGCAGTCTCTCTGGAAACACCATATATTTT. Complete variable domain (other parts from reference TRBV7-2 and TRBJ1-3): GAGVSQSPSNKVTEKGKDVELRCDPISGHTALYWYRQSLGQGLEFLIYFQGNSAPDKSGLPSDRFSAERTGGSVSTLTIQRTQQEDSAVYLCASSLGSLSGNTIYFGEGSWLTVV.

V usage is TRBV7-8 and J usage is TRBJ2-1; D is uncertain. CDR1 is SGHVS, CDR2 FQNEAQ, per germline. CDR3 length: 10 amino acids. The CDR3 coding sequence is TGTGCTACCGAGAGGAATGAGCAGTTCTTC. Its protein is CATERNEQFF.

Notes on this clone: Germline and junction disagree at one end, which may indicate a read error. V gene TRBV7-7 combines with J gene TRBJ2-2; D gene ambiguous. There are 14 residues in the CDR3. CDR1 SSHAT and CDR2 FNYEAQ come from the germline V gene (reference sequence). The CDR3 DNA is TGTGCTAGCAAGGTCTCTAGTTCTGACGGGGAGCTGTTTTTT. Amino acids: CASKVSSSDGELFF. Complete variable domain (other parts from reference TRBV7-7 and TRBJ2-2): GAGVSQSPRYKVTKRGQDVTLRCDPISSHATLYWYQQALGQGPEFLTYFNYEAQPDKSGLPSDRFSAERPEGSISTLTIQRTEQRDSAMYRCASKVSSSDGELFFGEGSRLTVL.

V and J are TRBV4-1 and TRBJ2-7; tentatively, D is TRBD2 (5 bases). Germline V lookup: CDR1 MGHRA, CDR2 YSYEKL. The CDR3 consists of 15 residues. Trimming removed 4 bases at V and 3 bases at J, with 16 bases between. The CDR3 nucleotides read TGCGCCAGCAGCCCCTCTGACACTGCGGGCTACGAGCAGTACTTC. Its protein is CASSPSDTAGYEQYF.

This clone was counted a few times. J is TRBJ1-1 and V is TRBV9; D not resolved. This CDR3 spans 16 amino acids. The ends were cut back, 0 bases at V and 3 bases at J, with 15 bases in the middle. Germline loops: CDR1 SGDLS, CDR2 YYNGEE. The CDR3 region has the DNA TGTGCCAGCAGCGTAGATTCCGGGGATGCGTACACTGAAGCTTTCTTT. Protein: CASSVDSGDAYTEAFF. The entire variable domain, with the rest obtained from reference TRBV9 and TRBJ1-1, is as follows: DSGVTQTPKHLITATGQRVTLRCSPRSGDLSVYWYQQSLDQGLQFLIQYYNGEERAKGNILERFSAQQFPDLHSELNLSSLELGDSALYFCASSVDSGDAYTEAFFGQGTRLTVV.

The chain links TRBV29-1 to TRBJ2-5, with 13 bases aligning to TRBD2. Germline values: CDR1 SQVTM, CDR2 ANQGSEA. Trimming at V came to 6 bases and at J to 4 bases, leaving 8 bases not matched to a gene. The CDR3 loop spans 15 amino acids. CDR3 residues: CSVTGLAGVGETQYF. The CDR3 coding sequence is TGCAGCGTCACTGGACTAGCGGGAGTCGGAGAGACCCAGTACTTC. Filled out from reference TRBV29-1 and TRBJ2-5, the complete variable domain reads SAVISQKPSRDICQRGTSLTIQCQVDSQVTMMFWYRQQPGQSLTLIATANQGSEATYESGFVIDKFPISRPNLTFSTLTVSNMSPEDSSIYLCSVTGLAGVGETQYFGPGTRLLVL.

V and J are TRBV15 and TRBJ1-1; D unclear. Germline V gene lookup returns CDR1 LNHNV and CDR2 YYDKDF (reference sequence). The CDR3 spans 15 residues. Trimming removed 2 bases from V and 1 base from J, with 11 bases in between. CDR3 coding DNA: TGTGCCACCAGCAGAAGAGGCGGATGGAACACTGAAGCTTTCTTT. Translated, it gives CATSRRGGWNTEAFF.

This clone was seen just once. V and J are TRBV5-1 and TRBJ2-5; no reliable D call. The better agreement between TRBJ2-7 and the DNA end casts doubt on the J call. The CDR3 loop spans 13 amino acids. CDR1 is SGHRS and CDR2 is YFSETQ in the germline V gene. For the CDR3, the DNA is TGCGCCAGCAGCTTGGGATTAGTCAACGAGCAGTACTTC. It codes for CASSLGLVNEQYF.

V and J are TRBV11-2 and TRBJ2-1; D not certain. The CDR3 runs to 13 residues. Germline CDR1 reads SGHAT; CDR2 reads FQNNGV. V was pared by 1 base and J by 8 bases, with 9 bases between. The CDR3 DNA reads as TGTGCCAGCAGCTTAGGTCCTGAGGATGAGCAGTTCTTC. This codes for CASSLGPEDEQFF.

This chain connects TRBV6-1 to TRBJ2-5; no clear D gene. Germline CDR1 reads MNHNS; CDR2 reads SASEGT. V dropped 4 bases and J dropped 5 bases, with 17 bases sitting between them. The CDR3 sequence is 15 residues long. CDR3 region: CASSVFHGYSETQYF. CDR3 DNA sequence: TGTGCCAGCAGTGTATTTCATGGTTATAGCGAGACCCAGTACTTC.

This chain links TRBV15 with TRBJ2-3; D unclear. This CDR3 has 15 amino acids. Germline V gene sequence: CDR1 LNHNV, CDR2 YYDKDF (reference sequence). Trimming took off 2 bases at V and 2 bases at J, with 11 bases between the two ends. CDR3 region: CATSRPLGLTDTQYF. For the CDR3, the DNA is TGTGCCACCAGCAGACCCTTGGGCCTCACAGATACGCAGTATTTT.

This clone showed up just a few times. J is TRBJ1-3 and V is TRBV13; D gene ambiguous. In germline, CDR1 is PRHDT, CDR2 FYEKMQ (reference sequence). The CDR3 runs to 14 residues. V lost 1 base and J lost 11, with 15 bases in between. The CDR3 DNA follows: TGTGCCAGCAGCTTAGAAACAGCCGTACCGTCCATATATTTT. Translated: CASSLETAVPSIYF.

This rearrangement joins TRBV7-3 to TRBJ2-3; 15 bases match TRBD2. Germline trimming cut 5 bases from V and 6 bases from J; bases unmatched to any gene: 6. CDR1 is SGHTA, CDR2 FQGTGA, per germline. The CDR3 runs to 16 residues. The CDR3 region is CASSLRTSGRADTQYF. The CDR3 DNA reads TGTGCCAGCAGCCTTAGGACTAGCGGGAGGGCCGATACGCAGTATTTT.

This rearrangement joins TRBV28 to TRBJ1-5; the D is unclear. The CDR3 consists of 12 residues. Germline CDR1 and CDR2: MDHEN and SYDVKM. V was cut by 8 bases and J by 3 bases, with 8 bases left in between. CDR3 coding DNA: TGTGCCAGCCGGGTCCCCAATCAGCCCCAGCATTTT. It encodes CASRVPNQPQHF.